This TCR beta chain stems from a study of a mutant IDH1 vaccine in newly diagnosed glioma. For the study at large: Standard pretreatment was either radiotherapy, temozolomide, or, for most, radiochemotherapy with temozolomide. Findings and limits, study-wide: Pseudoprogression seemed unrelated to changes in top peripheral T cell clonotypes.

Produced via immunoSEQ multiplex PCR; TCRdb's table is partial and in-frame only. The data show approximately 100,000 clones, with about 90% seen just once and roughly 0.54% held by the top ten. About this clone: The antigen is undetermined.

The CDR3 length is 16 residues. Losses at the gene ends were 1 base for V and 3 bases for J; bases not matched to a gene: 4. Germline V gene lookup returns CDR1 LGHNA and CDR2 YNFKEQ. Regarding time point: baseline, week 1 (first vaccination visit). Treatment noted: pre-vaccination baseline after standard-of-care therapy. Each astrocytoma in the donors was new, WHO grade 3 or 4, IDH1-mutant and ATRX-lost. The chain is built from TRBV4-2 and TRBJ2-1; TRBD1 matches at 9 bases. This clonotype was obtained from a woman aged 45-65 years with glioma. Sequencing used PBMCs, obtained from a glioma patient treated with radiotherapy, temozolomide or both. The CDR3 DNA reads TGTGCCAGCAGCCAAGGATCGGGACAGGGCTACAATGAGCAGTTCTTC. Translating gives CASSQGSGQGYNEQFF.